This TCR beta chain was found in a study of metastatic and nonmetastatic thyroid tumors. Study-level findings and limits: It was reported that TCR beta diversity was significantly higher in malignant thyroid tumors than benign nodules, in blood and tumor.

Among the patients, none had received any treatment before thyroid surgery. With MiXCR, TCRdb reprocessed the PCR reads. The table has around 40,000 clones, 15% to 20% seen once. CDR3 length equals 18 residues. V lost 2 bases and J lost 9, with 28 bases in between. CDR1 is SGHRS and CDR2 is YFSETQ in the germline V gene. Regarding this clone: Antigen specificity is unknown. This CDR3 is also generated by other DNA sequences in the sample.

Material for sequencing was blood. The V gene is TRBV5-1, the J gene TRBJ2-3, with D possibly being TRBD2 (6 bases). The receptor was isolated from a male donor with papillary thyroid cancer or a benign thyroid nodule (not recorded which). Some clones in this sample may be carry-over from other donors' samples. The CDR3 region has the DNA TGCGCCAGCAGCTTAGGGGTCGGGCTGGCGGGACCGGGGGACACGCAGTATTTT. This sequence encodes CASSLGVGLAGPGDTQYF.